This TCR beta chain was recovered during a study of Graves' ophthalmopathy and Graves' hyperthyroidism listed by TCRdb under 2018. Study-wide context: Peripheral blood samples were taken at the time of initial diagnosis, before any treatment was given. The study used TCR beta repertoire signatures to distinguish Graves' ophthalmopathy from Graves' hyperthyroidism and to predict progression to ophthalmopathy. Following sampling, methimazole starting at 30 mg daily was administered to hyperthyroidism patients, and high-dose intravenous methylprednisolone was administered to ophthalmopathy patients. In total, under 150 blood samples were TCR-sequenced: approximately 42 ophthalmopathy, some 80 hyperthyroidism and 17 hyperthyroidism-to-ophthalmopathy patients. In six hyperthyroidism patients, the T-cell repertoire of thyroid tissue was compared with the T-cell repertoire of blood. To explore V-J signatures distinguishing ophthalmopathy from hyperthyroidism, a discovery set of some 100 patients (fewer than 45 ophthalmopathy, 55 to 60 stable hyperthyroidism) was enrolled. The independent validation cohort included approximately 19 hyperthyroidism patients plus 17 patients who later progressed from hyperthyroidism to ophthalmopathy.

About this clonotype: There is no known antigen for this receptor. Because it lacks the conserved phenylalanine or tryptophan at the end, this CDR3 is likely a read error. No DNA is shown, since the ends of the CDR3 on it are uncertain; the CDR3 is the one TCRdb lists.

Overall results and qualifications from the work: In validation, the model predicted ophthalmopathy progression with nearly 71% sensitivity and approximately 72% specificity; some twelve predicted patients were CT-confirmed with GO in a median of approximately 6.2 months. No statistical method was used to set the sample size in advance, and the investigators knew which group each participant was assigned to. In cross-validation, the 13-signature model distinguished ophthalmopathy from stable hyperthyroidism with more than 85% sensitivity and around 81% specificity, while in the test set the corresponding values were roughly 80% and 75%. Most of the expanded thyroid clonotypes with a frequency above 0.001 were also detected in blood, and it was suggested that the thyroid immune response may be reflected by blood repertoires.

Per the germline V gene, SGDLS is the CDR1 and YYNGEE is the CDR2. Ends included, the CDR3 has 8 residues. For repertoire sequencing, TCR beta CDR3 regions were amplified from RNA transcripts. The first round was an RT-PCR using HTBI primers with the Qiagen OneStep RT-PCR kit, and this first round was followed by a second-round multiplex PCR, then size selection and purification. Libraries were sequenced on an Illumina HiSeq2000 using paired-end 100 bp reads. Per the authors' processing: SOAPnuke was used to process the reads, removing any read that contained adapters or uncalled bases, had a mean Phred below 15, or lacked an exact match to the constant primer or identifier. COPE v1.2.5 was used to merge high-quality paired reads. Each unique nucleotide sequence was treated as a clonotype, and MiTCR v1.1 was used to align the clonotypes to the IMGT TRB V, D and J references. The analysis was limited to V-J combinations with a frequency above 0.0001, which together covered approximately 99% of repertoires. A TCR clonal expansion and chaos score per V-J combination was defined as the ratio of F50 clonal expansion to chaos observed in the TCRdist matrix. Features were reduced by Welch's t-statistics and random forest to roughly 14 V-J combinations, which fed a naive Bayes classifier. Thyroid-blood repertoire similarity was quantified with the Morisita-Horn index. TCRdb cleaned the public reads at Q25 with fastp, built clones with MiXCR and kept in-frame beta chains. Entries that share a CDR3 protein sequence are merged under the most common genes and DNA. What appears here as the V and J calls and clone size reflects TCRdb's work, not the paper's. Counted in this sample were 200,000 to 250,000 distinct CDR3 sequences; around 50% of them appeared once. The top ten constitute around half of the sample.

Ophthalmopathy patients were characterized by moderately to severely active disease, a Clinical Activity Score of at least 3, a NOSPECS grade of at least 4, and a disease duration under 3 months. Patients with other autoimmune diseases, uncontrolled infections, pregnancy or lactation were excluded from the study. Diagnosis relied on clinical symptoms, serum thyroxine, TRAb, thyroid ultrasound and orbital computed tomography. PBMCs were isolated from approximately 10 ml of fresh peripheral blood by Ficoll-Paque density gradient centrifugation. Total RNA was extracted using Trizol reagent, and RNA quality was checked on an Agilent 2100 Bioanalyzer.

This receptor chain uses TRBV9 and TRBJ1-6. The sample comprised peripheral blood. The receptor comes from an adult man with Graves' ophthalmopathy. The CDR3 loop reads CASSVTFS.